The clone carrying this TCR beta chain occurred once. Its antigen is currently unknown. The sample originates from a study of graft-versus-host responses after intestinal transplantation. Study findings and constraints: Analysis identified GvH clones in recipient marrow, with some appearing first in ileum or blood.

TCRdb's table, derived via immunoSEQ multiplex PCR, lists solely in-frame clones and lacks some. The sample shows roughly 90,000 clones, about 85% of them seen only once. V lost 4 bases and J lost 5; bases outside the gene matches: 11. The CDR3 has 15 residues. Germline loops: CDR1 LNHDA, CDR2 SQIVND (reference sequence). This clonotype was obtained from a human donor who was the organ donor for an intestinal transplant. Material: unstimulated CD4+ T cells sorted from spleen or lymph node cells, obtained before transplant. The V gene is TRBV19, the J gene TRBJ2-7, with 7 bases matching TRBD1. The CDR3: CASSRITGVPHEQYF. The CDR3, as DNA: TGTGCCAGTAGTAGGATTACAGGGGTTCCCCACGAGCAGTACTTC.